This entry lists 18 T cell receptor beta chains sequenced from one sample in a study of blood T cell repertoires in COVID-19. Sequencing was performed with immunoSEQ multiplex PCR; in TCRdb, only in-frame clones are kept and a portion is missing. This table has around 250,000 clones, around 89% appearing once. The material sequenced was peripheral blood. All receptors come from a woman aged 55 to 70 with COVID-19, enrolled during active disease.

V and J are TRBV2 and TRBJ1-6; a weak D match, TRBD1 (5 bases). This CDR3 comprises 14 residues. Germline assignment: CDR1 SNHLY and CDR2 FYNNEI. The V and J ends lost 7 bases and 16 bases respectively, with 23 bases between them. CDR3 sequence (DNA): TGTGCCAGCAACCCCAGGCGGGACTCCTTGGGACTCCACTTT. As protein: CASNPRRDSLGLHF.

To note about this clone: Other DNA sequences in this sample translate to the same CDR3. The CDR3 sequence: CAWSTGTDNSPLHF. DNA of the CDR3: TGTGCCTGGAGTACTGGTACCGATAATTCACCCCTCCACTTT. The rearrangement uses TRBV30 and TRBJ1-6, with unresolved D. V lost 2 bases, J lost 5 bases, and 10 bases lay in between. The CDR3 runs 14 residues. The germline V gene has CDR1 GTSNPN and CDR2 SVGIG (reference sequence).

V and J are TRBV4-3 and TRBJ1-2; 7 bases match TRBD1. CDR1 and CDR2 from the germline V gene are LGHNA and YSLEER. The CDR3 extends over 16 amino acids. V was pared by 0 bases and J by 3 bases, with 7 bases of the junction left unmatched. This chain's CDR3 is CASSQEVVQGHYGYTF. Written as DNA, the CDR3 is TGCGCCAGCAGCCAAGAAGTCGTACAGGGGCACTATGGCTACACCTTC.

The chain uses TRBV25-1 and TRBJ1-4, with 8 bases that match TRBD1. CDR1 is MGHDK and CDR2 is SYGVNS in the germline V gene. The J segment lost 4 bases and the V segment lost 4 bases, leaving 11 bases of the junction unmatched. The CDR3 runs 17 residues. This CDR3 is CASSGTWGTGGNEKLFF. The DNA of the CDR3 is TGTGCCAGCAGTGGAACCTGGGGGACAGGTGGTAATGAAAAACTGTTTTTT. Supplemented by reference TRBV25-1 and TRBJ1-4, the full variable domain reads EADIYQTPRYLVIGTGKKITLECSQTMGHDKMYWYQQDPGMELHLIHYSYGVNSTEKGDLSSESTVSRIRTEHFPLTLESARPSHTSQYLCASSGTWGTGGNEKLFFGSGTQLSVL.

This chain uses TRBV10-3 with TRBJ1-3; weak D call: TRBD1 (5 bases). Germline CDR1 ENHRY, CDR2 SYGVKD. The CDR3 length is 15 residues. The V gene lost 4 bases and the J gene lost 3 bases, with 13 bases spanning the gap. The CDR3 DNA follows: TGTGCCATCAGTGGGGCAGGGATGGATGGAAACACCATATATTTT. Protein sequence: CAISGAGMDGNTIYF.

The rearrangement uses TRBV7-2 and TRBJ2-5, with 8 bases identical to TRBD1. The CDR3 has 15 residues. V shed 1 base, J shed 5 bases, and the junction held 6 bases outside the gene matches. Germline V CDR1 and CDR2: SGHTA, FQGNSA. CDR3 amino acids: CASSLGTGNSETQYF. DNA of the CDR3: TGTGCCAGCAGCTTAGGGACAGGGAATTCGGAGACCCAGTACTTC.

The chain recombines TRBV7-2 with TRBJ1-5; D remains unclear. V was clipped by 4 bases and J by 5 bases, with 9 bases between them. The germline V gene encodes CDR1 SGHTA and CDR2 FQGNSA. The CDR3 runs 13 residues. This CDR3 reads CASSYTRDQPQHF. The CDR3, as DNA: TGTGCCAGCAGCTACACGAGGGATCAGCCCCAGCATTTT.

The rearrangement uses TRBV18 and TRBJ1-3; D perhaps matches TRBD1 (5 bases). Germline CDR1 and CDR2: KGHSH and LQKENI. The V and J ends lost 3 bases and 0 bases respectively, with 15 bases between them. The CDR3 length is 17 residues. The CDR3 is CASSPVAGPSSGNTIYF. The CDR3 region has the DNA TGTGCCAGCTCACCGGTGGCGGGGCCTAGCTCTGGAAACACCATATATTTT. The full variable domain, rest sourced from reference TRBV18 and TRBJ1-3, is NAGVMQNPRHLVRRRGQEARLRCSPMKGHSHVYWYRQLPEEGLKFMVYLQKENIIDESGMPKERFSAEFPKEGPSILRIQQVVRGDSAAYFCASSPVAGPSSGNTIYFGEGSWLTVV.

This chain connects TRBV7-9 to TRBJ2-2; no firm D call. This CDR3 contains 15 residues. The V end lost 5 bases, the J end lost 6 bases, and 16 bases lay between the germline ends. Germline CDR1 SEHNR, CDR2 FQNEAQ (reference sequence). CDR3 protein: CASSPRSLGAGELFF. CDR3 bases: TGTGCCAGCAGCCCCCGGTCCCTCGGAGCCGGGGAGCTGTTTTTT.

The genes are TRBV24-1 and TRBJ2-1; 9 bases agree with TRBD1. Germline CDR1 KGHDR, CDR2 SFDVKD. The CDR3 has 14 amino acids. The V gene end was trimmed by 5 bases and the J gene end by 5 bases; junction bases not matched to a gene: 3. The CDR3 DNA is TGTGCCACCAGTGGACAGGGGGGAGACAATGAGCAGTTCTTC. Translating it yields CATSGQGGDNEQFF.

This clone was recorded once. This chain connects TRBV12-3 or TRBV12-4 to TRBJ2-5; 8 bases fit TRBD1. CDR3 length: 13 residues. Trimming cost V 6 bases and J 5 bases; bases outside gene matches: 5. CDR3 loop: CASRNTGGETQYF. The CDR3 region has the DNA TGTGCCAGCAGGAACACAGGGGGGGAGACCCAGTACTTC.

This clone has only a few counts. This sequence joins TRBV3-1 (or the pseudogene TRBV3-2) and TRBJ1-5; D remains unclear. The CDR3 length is 14 residues. Trimming took 3 bases from V and 1 from J, leaving 7 bases between them. Germline CDR1 LGHDT, CDR2 YNNKEL (reference sequence). The CDR3 DNA reads TGTGCCAGCAGCCATCATCAAAGCAATCAGCCCCAGCATTTT. This gives the protein CASSHHQSNQPQHF.

The chain carries TRBV19 and TRBJ2-6, with 8 bases fitting TRBD1. The CDR3 consists of 17 residues. Germline V gene lookup returns CDR1 LNHDA and CDR2 SQIVND (reference sequence). Germline trimming cut 1 base from V and 0 bases from J; bases unmatched to any gene: 2. CDR3 region: CASSIGQGLSGANVLTF. The DNA of the CDR3 is TGTGCCAGTAGTATAGGACAGGGGCTCTCTGGGGCCAACGTCCTGACTTTC. The entire variable domain, with the rest obtained from reference TRBV19 and TRBJ2-6, is as follows: DGGITQSPKYLFRKEGQNVTLSCEQNLNHDAMYWYRQDPGQGLRLIYYSQIVNDFQKGDIAEGYSVSREKKESFPLTVTSAQKNPTAFYLCASSIGQGLSGANVLTFGAGSRLTVL.

The V gene is TRBV27, the J gene TRBJ2-6; D remains unclear. V was pared by 3 bases and J by 0 bases, with 15 bases between. In germline, CDR1 is MNHEY, CDR2 SMNVEV (reference sequence). The CDR3 extends over 18 amino acids. The CDR3 DNA sequence: TGTGCCAGCAGTTTTCTTGCTAGACGTCCCTCTGGGGCCAACGTCCTGACTTTC. This translates into CASSFLARRPSGANVLTF.

This chain links TRBV5-4 with TRBJ1-2; maybe TRBD1 (6 bases). The CDR3 is made up of 15 amino acids. Germline CDR1 reads SGHNT; CDR2 reads YYREEE (reference sequence). Trimming removed 5 bases from V and 7 bases from J, with 21 bases in between. DNA of the CDR3: TGTGCCAGCAGGGCCGGGGGCGGGACTATAAGTGGCTACACCTTC. Amino acids: CASRAGGGTISGYTF.

This sequence joins TRBV4-1 and TRBJ2-5; 9 bases map to TRBD1. The CDR3 has 15 residues. V shed 3 bases, J shed 4 bases, and the junction held 6 bases outside the gene matches. Per germline, CDR1 MGHRA and CDR2 YSYEKL. The CDR3 DNA reads TGCGCCAGCAGCCATCCGGGACAGGGAGTAGAGACCCAGTACTTC. Translation gives CASSHPGQGVETQYF.

The rearrangement joins TRBV6-5 to TRBJ1-1; D is unclear. Germline assignment: CDR1 MNHEY and CDR2 SVGAGI. The length of the CDR3 is 13 residues. V gave up 5 bases and J gave up 1 base, with 8 bases separating them. CDR3: CASSRRGNTEAFF. The CDR3 DNA reads TGTGCCAGCAGTCGACGGGGGAACACTGAAGCTTTCTTT.

This chain connects TRBV18 to TRBJ1-4; no clear D gene. CDR1 and CDR2 from the germline V gene are KGHSH and LQKENI. Trimming shortened V by 3 bases and J by 5 bases, and 10 bases separated the two germline ends. This CDR3 is built from 14 residues. In DNA form, the CDR3 reads TGTGCCAGCTCACCGCGATCGTCGAATGAAAAACTGTTTTTT. Its protein is CASSPRSSNEKLFF. Based on the CDR3 plus reference TRBV18 and TRBJ1-4, the full variable domain is NAGVMQNPRHLVRRRGQEARLRCSPMKGHSHVYWYRQLPEEGLKFMVYLQKENIIDESGMPKERFSAEFPKEGPSILRIQQVVRGDSAAYFCASSPRSSNEKLFFGSGTQLSVL.